Presented here are 32 T cell receptor beta chains from one specimen sequenced in a study of blood T cell repertoires in COVID-19. Using immunoSEQ multiplex PCR, the repertoire was profiled, and TCRdb retains in-frame clones only, with some absent. The sample records approximately 230,000 clones, 70% to 90% being singletons. Material for sequencing was peripheral blood. The receptors originated from a woman younger than 45 with COVID-19, enrolled during active disease.

This clone was observed a few times. V usage is TRBV28 and J usage is TRBJ1-3; D uncertain. CDR1 and CDR2 from the germline V gene are MDHEN and SYDVKM. The V and J ends lost 7 bases and 4 bases respectively, with 8 bases between them. The length of the CDR3 is 12 residues. The CDR3 loop reads CASISAGNTIYF. The CDR3 DNA reads as TGTGCCAGCATCTCAGCGGGAAACACCATATATTTT.

This clone was found once. This rearrangement joins TRBV4-3 to TRBJ2-3; D uncertain. The CDR3 sequence is 14 residues long. Trimming took 2 bases from V and 4 from J, leaving 10 bases between them. In germline, CDR1 is LGHNA, CDR2 YSLEER. The DNA of the CDR3 is TGCGCCAGCAGCCAAAATCCCGCGGCAGATACGCAGTATTTT. It yields the protein CASSQNPAADTQYF.

V and J are TRBV7-8 and TRBJ2-2; TRBD1 aligns across 7 bases. The V and J ends lost 5 bases and 1 base, in that order; junction bases with no gene match: 10. The CDR3 runs to 17 residues. CDR1 is SGHVS, CDR2 FQNEAQ, per germline. CDR3 in DNA: TGTGCCAGCAGCCTCGAATGGGACAGTATGAACACCGGGGAGCTGTTTTTT. Its protein product is CASSLEWDSMNTGELFF.

The chain combines TRBV5-3 with TRBJ1-3; tentatively, D is TRBD1 (5 bases). TRBV5-3 counts as an open reading frame of uncertain function. The CDR3 has 15 residues. Trimming removed 4 bases from V and 4 bases from J, with 15 bases in between. The CDR3 is CARSLSRGPGNTIYF. In DNA form, the CDR3 reads TGTGCCAGAAGCCTTTCGCGGGGCCCCGGAAACACCATATATTTT.

This rearrangement joins TRBV6-5 to TRBJ2-3; 10 bases agree with TRBD2. This CDR3 region has 14 residues. Germline-derived CDR1 and CDR2 are MNHEY and SVGAGI. J lost 5 bases, V lost 5 bases, and 4 bases had no gene match. The CDR3 protein is CASSSGRVGDTQYF. DNA for the CDR3: TGTGCCAGCAGTAGCGGGAGGGTCGGAGATACGCAGTATTTT.

The CDR3 coding sequence is TGTGCCAGCAGTTACTTTTCGCCAGGTGCTTTCTTT. Protein product: CASSYFSPGAFF. V usage is TRBV6-6 and J usage is TRBJ1-1; D is unclear. Germline CDR1 and CDR2: MNHNY and SVGAGI (reference sequence). This CDR3 has 12 residues. Trimming shortened V by 1 base and J by 11 bases, and 11 bases separated the two germline ends.

This chain joins TRBV3-1 (or the pseudogene TRBV3-2) and TRBJ2-1; no clear D. This CDR3 contains 19 residues. Germline-derived CDR1 and CDR2 are LGHDT and YNNKEL (reference sequence). V lost 2 bases, J lost 0 bases, and 20 bases lay in between. The CDR3 sequence is CASSQFRPSVRSSYNEQFF. The CDR3 nucleotides read TGTGCCAGCAGCCAATTTCGTCCCTCGGTTCGGAGCTCCTACAATGAGCAGTTCTTC.

V and J are TRBV7-9 and TRBJ2-1; tentatively, D is TRBD2 (5 bases). This CDR3 contains 16 residues. Germline values: CDR1 SEHNR, CDR2 FQNEAQ (reference sequence). Trimming shortened V by 7 bases and J by 8 bases, and 24 bases separated the two germline ends. This CDR3 is CASNLGGGTFFDEQFF. Here the CDR3 DNA reads TGTGCCAGCAACCTAGGTGGAGGCACATTCTTCGATGAGCAGTTCTTC.

V and J are TRBV27 and TRBJ1-1, with 8 bases lining up with TRBD1. Germline trimming cut 3 bases from V and 5 bases from J; bases unmatched to any gene: 11. The germline V gene has CDR1 MNHEY and CDR2 SMNVEV (reference sequence). The CDR3 spans 16 residues. The CDR3 coding sequence is TGTGCCAGCAGTTTCTTCCGGACAGGGACCTTAACTGAAGCTTTCTTT. Encoded protein: CASSFFRTGTLTEAFF.

V is TRBV3-1 (or the pseudogene TRBV3-2) and J is TRBJ2-3; D unresolved. Trimming left V 2 bases short and J 2 bases short, with 5 bases between. The CDR3 is 13 amino acids. Looked up from germline, CDR1 is LGHDT and CDR2 is YNNKEL (reference sequence). The CDR3 nucleotides read TGTGCCAGCAGCCAAAGCCCCACAGATACGCAGTATTTT. Protein: CASSQSPTDTQYF.

The V call is TRBV11-2, the J call TRBJ2-5; TRBD2 aligns across 8 bases. Trimming at V came to 5 bases and at J to 1 base, leaving 9 bases not matched to a gene. The germline V gene encodes CDR1 SGHAT and CDR2 FQNNGV. This CDR3 spans 16 amino acids. The CDR3 bases are TGTGCCAGCAGCGTACAGGAGCTAGCGGGCCAAGAGACCCAGTACTTC. This translates into CASSVQELAGQETQYF.

The chain employs TRBV18 and TRBJ1-4; 8 bases line up with TRBD1. Trimming cost V 4 bases and J 6 bases; bases outside gene matches: 7. The germline gives CDR1 KGHSH, CDR2 LQKENI. The CDR3 extends over 15 amino acids. The CDR3 region is CASSQKGQDYEKLFF. The CDR3 nucleotides read TGTGCCAGCTCACAAAAGGGACAGGATTATGAAAAACTGTTTTTT.

The chain combines TRBV25-1 with TRBJ2-1; D gene uncertain. Germline CDR1 is MGHDK and CDR2 is SYGVNS. Trimming cost V 1 base and J 7 bases, with 8 bases left between them. This CDR3 is built from 13 residues. CDR3 sequence: CASSESSRNEQFF. In DNA, the CDR3 is TGTGCCAGCAGTGAATCCTCCAGAAATGAGCAGTTCTTC.

V usage is TRBV10-3 and J usage is TRBJ1-2, with D uncertain. Trimming removed 0 bases from V and 6 bases from J, with 5 bases in between. This CDR3 is built from 12 residues. The germline V gene has CDR1 ENHRY and CDR2 SYGVKD. This chain's CDR3 is CAISESSDGYTF. CDR3 coding DNA: TGTGCCATCAGTGAGTCGTCGGATGGCTACACCTTC.

V gene TRBV9 combines with J gene TRBJ1-4; TRBD1 matches at 8 bases. Germline assignment: CDR1 SGDLS and CDR2 YYNGEE. Germline trimming cut 3 bases from V and 6 bases from J; bases unmatched to any gene: 4. The CDR3 is 14 amino acids. CDR3 coding DNA: TGTGCCAGCAGCGAGCAGGGGGCCGATGAAAAACTGTTTTTT. It specifies CASSEQGADEKLFF.

Here the CDR3 DNA reads TGTGCCAGCAGCCAAAGCCAGGGTGTTGGGAAACTGTTTTTT. It codes for CASSQSQGVGKLFF. V and J are TRBV3-1 (or the pseudogene TRBV3-2) and TRBJ1-4, with D possibly TRBD1 on 5 matching bases. The V gene's germline CDR1 is LGHDT and CDR2 YNNKEL (reference sequence). The CDR3 consists of 14 residues. V was shortened by 2 bases and J by 11 bases, with 15 bases between the two germline ends.

The J gene is TRBJ2-4, the V gene TRBV6-4, with D maybe TRBD2 (6 bases). The V gene lost 6 bases and the J gene lost 4 bases, with 19 bases spanning the gap. The germline CDR1 and CDR2 sequences are MRHNA and SNTAGT. This CDR3 region has 16 residues. The DNA for the CDR3 is TGTGCCAGCAGACAAAACCCGGAGGGGTTGAAAAACATTCAGTACTTC. Its translation: CASRQNPEGLKNIQYF.

For this clone: One end of the junction fails to match germline, which may point to a read error. The chain couples TRBV5-8 to TRBJ2-7; D is undetermined. The CDR3 is 13 amino acids. CDR1 is SGHTS, CDR2 YDEGEE, per germline. The CDR3 spells CASSLDGWAIRNF. CDR3 bases: TGTGCCAGCAGCTTGGACGGCTGGGCCATTCGTAACTTC.

As for this clone: A read error may produce the germline difference seen at one junction end. Other nucleotide sequences in the sample specify the same CDR3. The genes are TRBV27 and TRBJ1-2; weak D call: TRBD1 (6 bases). Germline CDR1 and CDR2: MNHEY and SMNVEV (reference sequence). CDR3 size: 14 residues. The CDR3 spells CASRMHRDNYGYTF. CDR3 nucleotide sequence: TGTGCTAGCAGAATGCACAGGGACAACTATGGCTACACCTTC.

V gene TRBV7-2 combines with J gene TRBJ2-7; possibly TRBD1 for D (5 bases). Per the germline V gene, CDR1 is SGHTA and CDR2 is FQGNSA. CDR3 length: 16 residues. Deletions cut 1 base from V and 7 bases from J, with 20 bases between. The CDR3 spells CASSLEVGQGRVEQYF. The CDR3 nucleotides read TGTGCCAGCAGCTTAGAGGTCGGGCAGGGCAGGGTAGAGCAGTACTTC. The complete variable domain, with remaining parts taken from reference TRBV7-2 and TRBJ2-7, reads GAGVSQSPSNKVTEKGKDVELRCDPISGHTALYWYRQSLGQGLEFLIYFQGNSAPDKSGLPSDRFSAERTGGSVSTLTIQRTQQEDSAVYLCASSLEVGQGRVEQYFGPGTRLTVT.

This sequence joins TRBV7-8 and TRBJ2-3; D possibly corresponds to TRBD2 (5 bases). There are 14 residues in the CDR3. Germline V CDR1 and CDR2: SGHVS, FQNEAQ. V was shortened by 6 bases and J by 6 bases, with 16 bases between the two germline ends. The DNA of the CDR3 is TGTGCCAGCAGTCATACCCGGTTAGCGGATACGCAGTATTTT. It codes for CASSHTRLADTQYF. Using reference TRBV7-8 and TRBJ2-3 for the parts outside the CDR3, the full variable domain is GAGVSQSPRYKVAKRGQDVALRCDPISGHVSLFWYQQALGQGPEFLTYFQNEAQLDKSGLPSDRFFAERPEGSVSTLKIQRTQQEDSAVYLCASSHTRLADTQYFGPGTRLTVL.

This chain connects TRBV6-2 or TRBV6-3 to TRBJ1-2; possible D gene TRBD1, 6 bases. Trimming took off 7 bases at V and 8 bases at J, with 17 bases between the two ends. Per the germline V gene, CDR1 is MNHEY and CDR2 is SVGEGT. This CDR3 region has 13 residues. CDR3 sequence: CASTPLGGSGYTF. For the CDR3, the DNA is TGTGCCAGCACCCCGTTAGGGGGAAGCGGCTACACCTTC.

The V and J genes are TRBV4-3 and TRBJ2-1; 11 bases map to TRBD2. Germline V gene data show CDR1 as LGHNA and CDR2 as YSLEER. The CDR3 contains 20 residues. V lost 4 bases, J lost 3 bases, and 17 bases stayed unmatched. The CDR3 sequence is CASSPGRGLAEYVGYNEQFF. The DNA for the CDR3 is TGCGCCAGCAGCCCCGGAAGGGGACTAGCGGAGTATGTAGGCTACAATGAGCAGTTCTTC.

The chain is built from TRBV6-4 and TRBJ1-6, with D hard to call. The CDR3 is made up of 13 amino acids. In germline, CDR1 is MRHNA, CDR2 SNTAGT. V lost 0 bases, J lost 8 bases, and 5 bases lay in between. As DNA, the CDR3 is TGTGCCAGCAGTGACTCGCGGGATTCACCCCTCCACTTT. Translating gives CASSDSRDSPLHF.

This clone was recorded a few times. The chain joins TRBV6-6 to TRBJ2-2; maybe TRBD1 (5 bases). Germline assignment: CDR1 MNHNY and CDR2 SVGAGI (reference sequence). The CDR3 loop spans 16 amino acids. V gave up 6 bases and J gave up 1 base, with 15 bases separating them. The CDR3 bases are TGTGCCAGCAGCCTCGCCGCAGGGATGAACACCGGGGAGCTGTTTTTT. It yields the protein CASSLAAGMNTGELFF.

The chain carries TRBV7-2 and TRBJ2-3; 10 bases are shared with TRBD2. The V gene's germline CDR1 is SGHTA and CDR2 FQGNSA. This CDR3 has 17 amino acids. J gave up 6 bases and V 3 bases, and 12 bases lay outside the gene matches. CDR3 nucleotide sequence: TGTGCCAGCAGCTTCCGTCCTAGCGGGGGCTCTAGGGATACGCAGTATTTT. Translating gives CASSFRPSGGSRDTQYF.

V gene TRBV9 combines with J gene TRBJ1-1; D gene uncertain. Germline CDR1 SGDLS, CDR2 YYNGEE. V shed 4 bases and J shed 3 bases, with 10 bases lying between them. This CDR3 region has 13 residues. The CDR3 region is CASSLSPDTEAFF. The DNA of the CDR3 is TGTGCCAGCAGCCTATCTCCGGACACTGAAGCTTTCTTT.

This clone has only a few counts. CDR3 nucleotide sequence: TGTGCCAGCAGTTCCTTCGACAGGGGGGACTATGGCTACACCTTC. Its protein product is CASSSFDRGDYGYTF. V usage is TRBV6-5 and J usage is TRBJ1-2; 9 bases agree with TRBD1. The CDR3 spans 15 residues. In germline, CDR1 is MNHEY, CDR2 SVGAGI. V lost 4 bases to trimming and J lost 3 bases; unmatched junction nucleotides: 6.

The chain uses TRBV7-2 and TRBJ2-2, with D possibly matching TRBD2 (5 bases). This CDR3 spans 15 amino acids. V was pared by 2 bases and J by 0 bases, with 7 bases between. Germline CDR1 is SGHTA and CDR2 is FQGNSA. The CDR3 DNA reads TGTGCCAGCAGCTTACTAGCTCCGAACACCGGGGAGCTGTTTTTT. Translated: CASSLLAPNTGELFF. Supplemented by reference TRBV7-2 and TRBJ2-2, the full variable domain reads GAGVSQSPSNKVTEKGKDVELRCDPISGHTALYWYRQSLGQGLEFLIYFQGNSAPDKSGLPSDRFSAERTGGSVSTLTIQRTQQEDSAVYLCASSLLAPNTGELFFGEGSRLTVL.

The chain uses TRBV4-2 and TRBJ2-1; TRBD2 matches at 8 bases. The trim removed 0 bases at V and 7 bases at J, leaving 14 bases unmatched. Looked up from germline, CDR1 is LGHNA and CDR2 is YNFKEQ. This CDR3 is built from 18 residues. CDR3 in DNA: TGTGCCAGCAGCCAAGAAGTCGCGGGAGGACACCTGAGGAATGAGCAGTTCTTC. Protein sequence: CASSQEVAGGHLRNEQFF.

The rearrangement uses TRBV5-5 and TRBJ2-7, with D maybe TRBD1 (5 bases). Trimming pared 0 bases from V and 5 bases from J, leaving 18 bases between. The length of the CDR3 is 16 residues. CDR1 and CDR2 (germline): SGHKS, YYEKEE (reference sequence). The CDR3 coding sequence is TGTGCCAGCAGCTTGGGACCAGGGCTCCGTAGCAACGAGCAGTACTTC. This sequence encodes CASSLGPGLRSNEQYF.

This clone occurred many times. CDR3 sequence reads: CASSATGLEAFF. In nucleotides, the CDR3 is TGTGCCAGCAGCGCCACGGGTTTAGAAGCTTTCTTT. The chain recombines TRBV7-8 with TRBJ1-1; D remains unclear. Germline lookup yields CDR1 SGHVS and CDR2 FQNEAQ. The CDR3 is made up of 12 amino acids. Trimming removed 5 bases at V and 8 bases at J, with 12 bases between.